This T cell receptor (beta chain) was found in a study of shared clonotypes between healthy human individuals. CD8 cells regarded as naive lacked CD45RO, were positively chosen for CCR7, and omitted terminally differentiated effector memory CD45RA+ cells. V lost 0 bases, J lost 2 bases, and 3 bases stayed unmatched. This CDR3 is built from 15 residues. Germline V gene data show CDR1 as SGDLS and CDR2 as YYNGEE. The study's findings and limits: Of the naive CD4 clonotypes, roughly 5% were shared across a handful of donors.

For this clone: What it recognizes is unknown. This CDR3 is also generated by other DNA sequences in the sample.

TCRdb's table, derived via immunoSEQ multiplex PCR, lists solely in-frame clones and lacks some. The table includes more than 2 million clones, about 95% detected once. The receptor was isolated from a young man in good health. The chain joins TRBV9 to TRBJ2-7; 9 bases are shared with TRBD2. Specimen: naive CD8+ T cells sorted from blood. This CDR3 is CASSVGPSGTYEQYF. CDR3 nucleotide sequence: TGTGCCAGCAGCGTAGGGCCTAGCGGGACCTACGAGCAGTACTTC.